This note documents a single TCR beta chain sequence. The sample originates from a study of T cell responses to AZD1222 COVID-19 vaccine. Profiling relied on immunoSEQ multiplex PCR, and the TCRdb table lists in-frame clones only, not all of them. The repertoire includes around 130,000 clones, approximately 85% of them detected once, and approximately 1.5% sits in the top ten. The CDR3 length is 16 residues. Trimming pared 0 bases from V and 1 base from J, leaving 12 bases between. Germline assignment: CDR1 MGHDK and CDR2 SYGVNS. The sample was peripheral blood, taken on day 0 of AZD1222 vaccination. The genes are TRBV25-1 and TRBJ2-5, with TRBD1 as a possible D gene (6 bases). This receptor was obtained from an adult in good health. The CDR3, as DNA: TGTGCCAGCAGTGAATATTCAGGGGTTGTCCAAGAGACCCAGTACTTC. Its protein product is CASSEYSGVVQETQYF.